This T cell receptor beta chain was obtained from a study of neurological immune-mediated disorders (dated by TCRdb to between 2019 and 2020). Regarding the study in general: Among the 34 multiple sclerosis patients, relapsing-remitting MS was present in some 31 and secondary progressive MS was present in 3. The cohort comprised some 71 subjects: 14 HAM/TSP patients, 34 multiple sclerosis patients and approximately 20 healthy controls. Each longitudinal HAM/TSP and healthy donor was sampled at 3 time-points spaced at roughly 3-40 month intervals. Peripheral blood TCR-beta repertoires from patients with HTLV-I-associated myelopathy (HAM/TSP), patients with multiple sclerosis, and healthy controls were compared in the study using UMI-based sequencing. The approximately 99 TCR-beta libraries included longitudinal samples, technical triplicates and paired sorted CD4+ and CD8+ T-cell subsets alongside PBMC samples. Overall study outcomes, separate from this receptor: The MS cluster was not associated with any clinical or MRI features, and the authors stated that larger cohorts are needed. Phylogenetic analysis grouped repertoires from 18 of 34 MS patients into a cluster of related CDR3 sequences, suggesting a possible repertoire-level signature. No identical CDR3 amino acid sequences were found to be shared among expanded clones across subjects, suggesting that TCR-beta repertoires were private in all groups. The highest TCR clonal expansion was observed in HAM/TSP patients, whereas the lowest was observed in MS patients, even when compared with healthy controls.

What the time point label conveys for this sample: longitudinal time-point 2. Unsorted PBMC libraries were generated from 2 million PBMCs stored in RNAlater at -80 °C until RNA extraction. Multiple sclerosis patients were enrolled in a US clinical protocol under which disease progression was evaluated by magnetic resonance imaging. Peripheral blood underwent Ficoll-Hypaque density gradient centrifugation to isolate PBMCs, which were then cryopreserved in liquid nitrogen. To synthesize cDNA, template-switch 5'RACE was performed with a primer carrying a 10-nucleotide random unique molecular identifier so that each TCR transcript was tagged. Each sequencing run produced over 160 million TCR-beta sequences covering 15-18 subjects. The RNeasy kit was used for extraction of total RNA. Using the KAPA Real-time Library Amplification kit, TCR-beta VDJ regions were amplified with primers for the TCR constant region and the 5'RACE anchor. A first PCR added sample indexes and Illumina adaptors, and a second PCR then raised library yield. After Ampure bead purification, the roughly 650 bp TCR product was size-selected on a 2% E-gel SizeSelection system. Before pooling, libraries had their quality checked on a Bioanalyzer, their concentration measured with Qubit, and their quantity determined with the Kapa Library Quantification kit. Paired-end 2 x 150 bp sequencing of the libraries was performed on an Illumina HiSeq 2500. To increase sequence diversity, roughly 23-30% phiX was spiked into each library pool. Regarding the original processing steps: Quality-filtered reads were processed with the UMI-based MiGEC pipeline, and over 85% of raw TCR sequences were removed by the MiGEC pipeline during error correction. IMGT germline references were used for aligning VDJ genes, and each clonotype was defined as a unique CDR3 amino acid sequence together with its V-J genes. VDJtools evaluated clonal expansion, Shannon diversity and CDR3 relatedness (CalcPairwiseDistances, ClusterSamples); CLCbio workbench built phylogenetic trees. A clone was classed as expanded if it had 8 or more unique UMIs, a cutoff based on coefficient-of-variation modelling across technical triplicates. The raw public reads went through TCRdb reprocessing: fastp at Q25, MiXCR clone calling, in-frame beta chains kept. Rows matching on CDR3 protein sequence are summarized as one entry with the most common DNA and genes. TCRdb, not the authors, supplied the V and J calls. In this sample the table shows roughly 80,000 distinct CDR3 sequences, over 4.5% of which occur a single time. The leading ten clones occupy over 6.5% of the sample.

This clonotype was detected ten times or more. There is no known antigen for this receptor. Base qualities were left out, and no much larger clone turns up one base away. The clonotype was recovered from a woman aged 60 to 75 with multiple sclerosis. Sequencing used PBMCs.

The DNA sequence reads TGTGCCAGCAGCGGCCCCCGGGGGCTGGGCACAGATACGCAGTATTTT. Translation gives CASSGPRGLGTDTQYF. The rearrangement combines TRBV9 with TRBJ2-3, with the D call perhaps TRBD1 or TRBD2, as 6 bases match in each case. Trimming removed 3 bases from V and 1 base from J, leaving 15 bases between the germline ends. CDR1 and CDR2 are drawn from the germline V gene: SGDLS, YYNGEE. The cysteine opens and the phenylalanine closes a CDR3 of 16 amino acids. Only CDR3 DNA remains: 48 bases, in frame from the first base.